One and the same sample provided the 31 T cell receptor beta chains below, sequenced in a study of cytomegalovirus exposure and HLA in healthy donors. The table came from immunoSEQ multiplex PCR; TCRdb's copy has only in-frame clones and leaves some out. The sample has some 45,000 clones; 80% to 95% are singletons. The sequencing input was PBMCs. The origin of the receptors is a man aged 18 to 35 in good health and CMV-seronegative.

The chain employs TRBV9 and TRBJ1-2; TRBD1 agrees at 7 bases. The CDR3 has 14 amino acids. V shed 3 bases and J 3 bases; nucleotides not matched to a gene: 5. CDR1 and CDR2 from the germline V gene are SGDLS and YYNGEE. The CDR3 DNA sequence: TGTGCCAGCAGCGCGCCAGACAGGGACTATGGCTACACCTTC. As protein: CASSAPDRDYGYTF.

This CDR3 is CASSQAHEGGPLGYTF. The CDR3 coding sequence is TGCGCCAGCAGCCAAGCCCATGAGGGTGGACCTTTAGGCTACACCTTC. V is TRBV4-1 and J is TRBJ1-2; D is ambiguous. Germline V gene sequence: CDR1 MGHRA, CDR2 YSYEKL. The CDR3 runs to 16 residues. The V and J ends lost 1 base and 8 bases respectively, with 20 bases between them.

V usage is TRBV6-4 and J usage is TRBJ2-1, with TRBD2 matching over 10 bases. Germline V gene lookup returns CDR1 MRHNA and CDR2 SNTAGT. The ends lost 10 bases at V and 1 base at J; junction bases unmatched: 7. The length of the CDR3 is 15 residues. Here the CDR3 reads CATRQTSGSYNEQFF. The CDR3 coding sequence is TGTGCCACCCGCCAGACTAGCGGGTCCTACAATGAGCAGTTCTTC.

The chain joins TRBV4-3 to TRBJ2-5, with a possible D match to TRBD2 (6 bases). Germline assignment: CDR1 LGHNA and CDR2 YSLEER. Between the trimmed V and J ends, which lost 0 bases and 5 bases, there was a span of 22 bases. The CDR3 sequence is 18 residues long. In DNA form, the CDR3 reads TGCGCCAGCAGCCAAGACGGCCGGTTAGGGGTCGGAGGGGAGACCCAGTACTTC. The encoded protein is CASSQDGRLGVGGETQYF.

Concerning this clone itself: The junction shows a germline mismatch at one end, possibly a read error. V and J are TRBV7-7 and TRBJ2-5, with TRBD2 matching 7 bases. Germline V lookup: CDR1 SSHAT, CDR2 FNYEAQ (reference sequence). This CDR3 is built from 15 residues. CDR3 amino acids: CASSPVGGNQETQYF. CDR3 DNA: TGTGCTAGCAGTCCCGTGGGGGGGAATCAAGAGACCCAGTACTTC.

The rearrangement joins TRBV19 to TRBJ1-4; D unclear. Germline V lookup: CDR1 LNHDA, CDR2 SQIVND (reference sequence). V lost 11 bases, J lost 3 bases, and 10 bases lay in between. The CDR3 runs to 12 residues. CDR3 nucleotide sequence: TGTGCCGTATGGAGGGCTAATGAAAAACTGTTTTTT. Translating it yields CAVWRANEKLFF.

The gene calls are TRBV7-9 and TRBJ2-3; D call uncertain. This CDR3 comprises 14 residues. Trimming shortened V by 1 base and J by 4 bases, and 9 bases separated the two germline ends. Germline CDR1 and CDR2: SEHNR and FQNEAQ (reference sequence). The CDR3 region is CASSLGGAADTQYF. The CDR3 nucleotides read TGTGCCAGCAGCTTAGGAGGCGCGGCAGATACGCAGTATTTT.

Within the sample, this clone is medium-sized. This sequence joins TRBV6-1 and TRBJ1-5, with 7 nucleotides matching TRBD1. The V gene end was trimmed by 5 bases and the J gene end by 4 bases; junction bases not matched to a gene: 5. CDR3 length equals 14 residues. Germline V CDR1 and CDR2: MNHNS, SASEGT. In nucleotides, the CDR3 is TGTGCCAGCAGTACCGGACAGGAAAATCAGCCCCAGCATTTT. Its translation: CASSTGQENQPQHF.

This sequence joins TRBV5-4 and TRBJ2-3, with TRBD2 identical over 8 bases. Per the germline V gene, CDR1 is SGHNT and CDR2 is YYREEE (reference sequence). The junction had 8 bases not matched to a gene; V was cut back by 1 base and J by 4 bases. The CDR3 covers 16 residues. The chain's CDR3 is CASSLPGREVPDTQYF. In DNA, the CDR3 is TGTGCCAGCAGCTTGCCCGGGAGGGAAGTCCCAGATACGCAGTATTTT.

Concerning this clone itself: Here the CDR3 omits its conserved ending phenylalanine or tryptophan, so a read error is the likely source. No DNA is shown, since the ends of the CDR3 on it are uncertain; the CDR3 is the one TCRdb lists. The rearrangement uses TRBV5-1 and TRBJ2-7; TRBD2, as called in the table, went unchecked against the DNA. The CDR3 has 16 amino acids, counting both end residues. Germline V CDR1 and CDR2: SGHRS, YFSETQ. The CDR3 reads CASSLKGELGHNGGVS.

The CDR3 DNA reads TGTGCCAGCAGTTTGGGGCCTAACGAGCAGTACTTC. Translating gives CASSLGPNEQYF. The chain recombines TRBV6-6 with TRBJ2-7; a possible D gene is TRBD1 (5 bases). This CDR3 region has 12 residues. V lost 4 bases to trimming and J lost 5 bases, with 9 bases between them. CDR1 is MNHNY and CDR2 is SVGAGI in the germline V gene (reference sequence).

The chain uses TRBV9 and TRBJ2-2; tentative D call: TRBD2 (6 bases). Per the germline V gene, CDR1 is SGDLS and CDR2 is YYNGEE. The CDR3 length is 16 residues. V was shortened by 0 bases and J by 3 bases, with 12 bases between the two germline ends. The CDR3 sequence is CASSVGGTPDTGELFF. In DNA, the CDR3 is TGTGCCAGCAGCGTAGGTGGGACTCCCGACACCGGGGAGCTGTTTTTT. Variable domain in full (rest from reference TRBV9 and TRBJ2-2): DSGVTQTPKHLITATGQRVTLRCSPRSGDLSVYWYQQSLDQGLQFLIQYYNGEERAKGNILERFSAQQFPDLHSELNLSSLELGDSALYFCASSVGGTPDTGELFFGEGSRLTVL.

This chain joins TRBV6-6 and TRBJ1-5; TRBD1 agrees at 8 bases. The CDR3 runs to 14 residues. V shed 5 bases and J 9 bases; nucleotides not matched to a gene: 9. CDR1 MNHNY and CDR2 SVGAGI come from the germline V gene (reference sequence). The CDR3 sequence is CASSETGVGRPQHF. The CDR3 nucleotides are TGTGCCAGCAGTGAGACAGGGGTCGGACGGCCCCAGCATTTT.

The rearrangement joins TRBV6-1 to TRBJ1-2; perhaps TRBD1 as D (5 bases). The CDR3 runs to 15 residues. V was pared by 0 bases and J by 0 bases, with 8 bases between. Germline lookup yields CDR1 MNHNS and CDR2 SASEGT. The CDR3 loop reads CASSEASGSNYGYTF. Here the CDR3 DNA reads TGTGCCAGCAGTGAAGCGTCAGGGTCTAACTATGGCTACACCTTC.

This chain joins TRBV9 and TRBJ1-4; no clear D gene. The CDR3 is 12 amino acids. Germline assignment: CDR1 SGDLS and CDR2 YYNGEE. The ends were cut back, 4 bases at V and 12 bases at J, with 13 bases in the middle. This CDR3 reads CASSSPLGELFF. As DNA, the CDR3 is TGTGCCAGCAGCTCCCCCTTGGGAGAACTGTTTTTT.

The chain couples TRBV18 to TRBJ1-6; no firm D call. The CDR3 spans 14 residues. Between the trimmed V and J ends, which lost 2 bases and 10 bases, there was a span of 12 bases. Germline values: CDR1 KGHSH, CDR2 LQKENI. The CDR3 protein is CASSPGGHESPLHF. In DNA form, the CDR3 reads TGTGCCAGCTCACCAGGAGGGCACGAATCACCCCTCCACTTT. The whole variable domain, remainder taken from reference TRBV18 and TRBJ1-6, is NAGVMQNPRHLVRRRGQEARLRCSPMKGHSHVYWYRQLPEEGLKFMVYLQKENIIDESGMPKERFSAEFPKEGPSILRIQQVVRGDSAAYFCASSPGGHESPLHFGNGTRLTVT.

The chain combines TRBV29-1 with TRBJ1-2; D is unclear. The CDR3 totals 11 residues. V was shortened by 2 bases and J by 4 bases, with 5 bases between the two germline ends. Germline V gives CDR1 SQVTM, CDR2 ANQGSEA. CDR3 coding DNA: TGCAGCGTTGAACGAGCCTATGGCTACACCTTC. Translation gives CSVERAYGYTF.

V usage is TRBV12-5 and J usage is TRBJ2-7, with 8 bases identical to TRBD2. The CDR3 is 16 residues long. V lost 0 bases and J lost 2; bases outside the gene matches: 6. CDR1 is LGHNT and CDR2 is FRNRAP in the germline V gene. CDR3: CASGLVQGLGAYEQYF. DNA for the CDR3: TGTGCTAGTGGTTTGGTACAGGGACTAGGGGCCTACGAGCAGTACTTC. The variable domain in full, with the rest retrieved from reference TRBV12-5 and TRBJ2-7, is DARVTQTPRHKVTEMGQEVTMRCQPILGHNTVFWYRQTMMQGLELLAYFRNRAPLDDSGMPKDRFSAEMPDATLATLKIQPSEPRDSAVYFCASGLVQGLGAYEQYFGPGTRLTVT.

The rearrangement uses TRBV4-1 and TRBJ2-5, with 13 positions matching TRBD2. Germline CDR1 is MGHRA and CDR2 is YSYEKL. J was trimmed by 2 bases and V by 4 bases; bases with no gene match: 4. CDR3 size: 16 residues. CDR3: CASSPGTSGAQETQYF. Written as DNA, the CDR3 is TGCGCCAGCAGCCCCGGGACTAGCGGGGCTCAAGAGACCCAGTACTTC.

The V call is TRBV2, the J call TRBJ1-5, with 7 nucleotides matching TRBD1. CDR1 and CDR2 (germline): SNHLY, FYNNEI. The CDR3 extends over 14 amino acids. V dropped 5 bases and J dropped 7; count of bases not matched to a gene: 8. The CDR3 sequence: CASSPTGFGQPQHF. The CDR3 nucleotides read TGTGCCAGCAGTCCGACAGGGTTTGGGCAGCCCCAGCATTTT.

The V call is TRBV6-1, the J call TRBJ2-3, with D possibly TRBD1 on 6 matching bases. The CDR3 length is 15 residues. V shed 1 base and J shed 2 bases, with 10 bases lying between them. In germline, CDR1 is MNHNS, CDR2 SASEGT. CDR3: CASSEGQALTDTQYF. CDR3 nucleotides: TGTGCCAGCAGTGAAGGACAGGCCCTCACAGATACGCAGTATTTT.

The chain recombines TRBV28 with TRBJ2-7; TRBD1 agrees at 8 bases. V was clipped by 3 bases and J by 2 bases; unmatched bases: 6. Germline loops: CDR1 MDHEN, CDR2 SYDVKM. This CDR3 comprises 15 residues. This CDR3 is CASSLTAGGAYEQYF. The DNA of the CDR3 is TGTGCCAGCAGTTTGACCGCAGGGGGCGCCTACGAGCAGTACTTC.

The rearrangement links TRBV28 to TRBJ2-2; TRBD1 might be the D (6 bases). The CDR3 consists of 15 residues. CDR1 MDHEN and CDR2 SYDVKM come from the germline V gene. Trimming removed 6 bases from V and 2 bases from J, with 13 bases in between. CDR3 in DNA: TGTGCCAGCAGCGGCCGACAGGTTAACACCGGGGAGCTGTTTTTT. Translated: CASSGRQVNTGELFF.

The chain recombines TRBV5-1 with TRBJ2-2, with unresolved D. Germline CDR1 reads SGHRS; CDR2 reads YFSETQ. The CDR3 sequence is 15 residues long. Trimming pared 0 bases from V and 0 bases from J, leaving 6 bases between. As DNA, the CDR3 is TGCGCCAGCAGCTTGGACAACCCGAACACCGGGGAGCTGTTTTTT. Amino acids: CASSLDNPNTGELFF.

The chain links TRBV7-2 to TRBJ2-3; TRBD2 matches 7 bases. CDR3 length equals 15 residues. V was clipped by 7 bases and J by 0 bases; unmatched bases: 7. Per germline, CDR1 SGHTA and CDR2 FQGNSA. Written as DNA, the CDR3 is TGTGCCAGCACGCGGGCGGGGGTTAGCACAGATACGCAGTATTTT. Protein product: CASTRAGVSTDTQYF.

CDR3 nucleotides: TGTGCCATCAGCCCGGGACAGGTCCCCCACGAGCAGTACTTC. Translation gives CAISPGQVPHEQYF. The chain links TRBV10-3 to TRBJ2-7; TRBD1 matches at 8 bases. Germline CDR1 and CDR2: ENHRY and SYGVKD. V lost 6 bases to trimming and J lost 5 bases; unmatched junction nucleotides: 9. The CDR3 consists of 14 residues.

The V gene is TRBV10-3, the J gene TRBJ2-3, with a weak D call TRBD2 (5 bases). Trimming shortened V by 7 bases and J by 3 bases, and 8 bases separated the two germline ends. The CDR3 totals 12 residues. Germline assignment: CDR1 ENHRY and CDR2 SYGVKD. The CDR3 nucleotides are TGTGCCATCAAGGCGGGTACAGATACGCAGTATTTT. As protein: CAIKAGTDTQYF.

This clone was seen only once. The J gene is TRBJ2-1, the V gene TRBV4-2; 12 bases match TRBD2. Germline trimming cut 3 bases from V and 5 bases from J; bases unmatched to any gene: 2. CDR3 length: 15 amino acids. The germline V gene encodes CDR1 LGHNA and CDR2 YNFKEQ. The CDR3 DNA is TGTGCCAGCAGCCACAGACTAGCGGGGGACAATGAGCAGTTCTTC. Protein sequence: CASSHRLAGDNEQFF.

V and J are TRBV5-5 and TRBJ2-7, with TRBD1 identical over 8 bases. Germline values: CDR1 SGHKS, CDR2 YYEKEE (reference sequence). The V gene end was trimmed by 0 bases and the J gene end by 5 bases; junction bases not matched to a gene: 7. The CDR3 loop spans 15 amino acids. Written as DNA, the CDR3 is TGTGCCAGCAGCTTGGATGGCAGGGGGCTTGACGAGCAGTACTTC. Protein sequence: CASSLDGRGLDEQYF.

This rearrangement joins TRBV11-2 to TRBJ2-5; 9 nucleotides match TRBD1. This CDR3 region has 14 residues. J was trimmed by 5 bases and V by 3 bases; bases with no gene match: 4. Germline V gene data show CDR1 as SGHAT and CDR2 as FQNNGV. CDR3 loop: CASSFRDRVETQYF. The CDR3 nucleotides are TGTGCCAGCAGCTTCCGGGACAGGGTGGAGACCCAGTACTTC.

The CDR3 DNA sequence: TGTGCCAGTAGAAACCTTCAGTACACTGAAGCTTTCTTT. It yields the protein CASRNLQYTEAFF. The chain carries TRBV19 and TRBJ1-1; D gene uncertain. This CDR3 is built from 13 residues. With 6 bases removed from V and 3 bases from J, the gap between germline ends came to 11 bases. The germline V gene has CDR1 LNHDA and CDR2 SQIVND (reference sequence). Full variable domain (rest looked up from reference TRBV19 and TRBJ1-1): DGGITQSPKYLFRKEGQNVTLSCEQNLNHDAMYWYRQDPGQGLRLIYYSQIVNDFQKGDIAEGYSVSREKKESFPLTVTSAQKNPTAFYLCASRNLQYTEAFFGQGTRLTVV.